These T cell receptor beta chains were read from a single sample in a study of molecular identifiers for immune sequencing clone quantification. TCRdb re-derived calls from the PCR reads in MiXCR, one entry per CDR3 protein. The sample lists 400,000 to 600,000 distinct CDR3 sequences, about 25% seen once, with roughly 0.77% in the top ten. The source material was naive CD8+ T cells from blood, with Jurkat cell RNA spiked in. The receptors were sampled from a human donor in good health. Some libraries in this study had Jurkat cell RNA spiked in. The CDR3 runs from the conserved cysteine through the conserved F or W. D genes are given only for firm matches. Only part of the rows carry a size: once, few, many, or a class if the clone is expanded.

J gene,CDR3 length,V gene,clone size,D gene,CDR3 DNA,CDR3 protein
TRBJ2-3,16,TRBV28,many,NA,TGTGCCAGCAGTTTACCCCGGGACTGGAGCACAGATACGCAGTATTTT,CASSLPRDWSTDTQYF
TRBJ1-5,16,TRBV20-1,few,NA,TGCAGTGCTAGAGATCGGGGATCATTAGGCAATCAGCCCCAGCATTTT,CSARDRGSLGNQPQHF
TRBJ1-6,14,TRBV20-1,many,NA,TGCAGTGCTAGAGGGGCTCCTCTCGGTTCACCCCTCCACTTT,CSARGAPLGSPLHF
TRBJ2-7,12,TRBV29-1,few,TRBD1,TGCAGCGTAACGGACAGGGCCTACGAGCAGTACTTC,CSVTDRAYEQYF
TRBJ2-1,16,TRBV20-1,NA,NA,TGCAGTGCTAGAGAGGTTATTCCGGGATTAAGGGATGAGCAGTTCTTC,CSAREVIPGLRDEQFF
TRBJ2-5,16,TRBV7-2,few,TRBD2,TGTGCCAGCAGCTTAGAGTTAGCGGGGTTCCAAGAGACCCAGTACTTC,CASSLELAGFQETQYF
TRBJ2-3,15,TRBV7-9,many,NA,TGTGCCAGCAGCCCGTGGACAGAATACACAGATACGCAGTATTTT,CASSPWTEYTDTQYF
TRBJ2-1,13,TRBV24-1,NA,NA,TGTGCCACCAGTGATTTGGTGGGGAATGAGCAGTTCTTC,CATSDLVGNEQFF
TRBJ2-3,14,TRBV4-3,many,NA,TGCGCCAGCAGCCCTCCCGGACGCACAGATACGCAGTATTTT,CASSPPGRTDTQYF
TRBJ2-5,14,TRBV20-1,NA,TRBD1,TGCAGTGCGAGAGGGACAGGGGGCGGGGAGACCCAGTACTTC,CSARGTGGGETQYF
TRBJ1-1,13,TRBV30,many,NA,TGTGCCTGGACAGTGAGTTTGAACACTGAAGCTTTCTTT,CAWTVSLNTEAFF
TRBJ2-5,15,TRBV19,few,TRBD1,TGTGCCAGTAGTCTGGGGGGACAGGGAGAGGAGACCCAGTACTTC,CASSLGGQGEETQYF
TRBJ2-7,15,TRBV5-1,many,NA,TGCGCCAGCAGCTTGTCGTCGGCAGGGCAATACGAGCAGTACTTC,CASSLSSAGQYEQYF
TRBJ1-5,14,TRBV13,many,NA,TGTGCCAGCAGCTCCGGGCAGGTCAATCAGCCCCAGCATTTT,CASSSGQVNQPQHF
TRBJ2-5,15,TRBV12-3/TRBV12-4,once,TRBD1,TGTGCCAGCAGTCCCTACAGGGGACGTACGGAGACCCAGTACTTC,CASSPYRGRTETQYF
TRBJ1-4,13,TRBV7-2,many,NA,TGTGCCAGCAGCCCAAGGTCTAATGAAAAACTGTTTTTT,CASSPRSNEKLFF
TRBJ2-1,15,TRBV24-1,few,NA,TGTGCCACGGGCCCTAGGGACCGAAGCTACAATGAGCAGTTCTTC,CATGPRDRSYNEQFF
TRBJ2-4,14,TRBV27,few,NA,TGTGCCAGCAGGAGGGACACCGGGAAAAACATTCAGTACTTC,CASRRDTGKNIQYF
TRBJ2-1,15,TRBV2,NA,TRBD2,TGTGCCAGCATGGCGGTAGCGGGGTCCTACAATGAGCAGTTCTTC,CASMAVAGSYNEQFF
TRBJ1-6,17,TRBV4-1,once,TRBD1,TGCGCCAGCAGCCAAACCCCGGGACAGGGGGCAAATTCACCCCTCCACTTT,CASSQTPGQGANSPLHF
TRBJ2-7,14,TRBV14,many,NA,TGTGCCAGCAGCATGGGACATCACAGCTACGAGCAGTACTTC,CASSMGHHSYEQYF
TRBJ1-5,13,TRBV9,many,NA,TGTGCCAGCAGCGTTGGCAGCAATCAGCCCCAGCATTTT,CASSVGSNQPQHF
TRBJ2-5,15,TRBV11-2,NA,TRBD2,TGTGCCAGCAGCTCTAGGCGGGGGGGAGGCGAGACCCAGTACTTC,CASSSRRGGGETQYF
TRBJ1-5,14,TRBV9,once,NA,TGTGCCAGCAGCGCAACAGGGCTGAATCAGTCCCAGCATTTT,CASSATGLNQSQHF
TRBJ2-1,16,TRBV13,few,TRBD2,TGTGCCAGCAGCCCTAGCCTAGCGGGGCGCTACAATGAGCAGTTCTTC,CASSPSLAGRYNEQFF
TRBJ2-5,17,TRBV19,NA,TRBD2,TGTGCCACCGGTTCGGTTCGGCTAGCGGGGCCTCAAGAGCCCCAGTACTTC,CATGSVRLAGPQEPQYF
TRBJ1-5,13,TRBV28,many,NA,TGTGCCAGCAGTGTTCAGGGCAATCAGCCCCAGCATTTT,CASSVQGNQPQHF
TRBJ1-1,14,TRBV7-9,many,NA,TGTGCCAGCAGCTTCCCCACAGAGAACACTGAAGCTTTCTTT,CASSFPTENTEAFF
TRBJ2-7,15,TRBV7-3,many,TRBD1,TGTGCCAGCAGCTTAACAGGGACAGGGGGCTACGAGCAGTACTTC,CASSLTGTGGYEQYF
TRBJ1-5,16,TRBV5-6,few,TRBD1,TGTGCCAGCAGCACCCGGGACAGGGGGTGGGGACAGCCCCAGCATTTT,CASSTRDRGWGQPQHF
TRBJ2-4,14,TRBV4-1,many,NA,TGCGCCAGCAGCCAAGATAGAGGGAGAAACATTCAGTACTTC,CASSQDRGRNIQYF
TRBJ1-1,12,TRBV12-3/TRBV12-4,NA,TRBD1,TGTGCCAGCAGACCGGACAGGGTCGGCGCTTTCTTT,CASRPDRVGAFF
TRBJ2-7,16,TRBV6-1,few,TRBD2,TGTGCCAGCAGTGAAACCGTGGGTCTAGCGGTCTACGAGCAGTACTTC,CASSETVGLAVYEQYF
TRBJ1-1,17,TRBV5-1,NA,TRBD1,TGCGCCAGCAGCTTGGAGGAGCTGGGACAGGTCTACACTGAAGCTTTCTTT,CASSLEELGQVYTEAFF
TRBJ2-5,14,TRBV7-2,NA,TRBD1,TGTGCCAGCAGCATCGGACAGGGGATTGAGACCCAGTACTTC,CASSIGQGIETQYF
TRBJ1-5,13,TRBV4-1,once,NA,TGCGCCAGCAGCCAAGAAGGAGATCAGCCCCAGCATTTT,CASSQEGDQPQHF
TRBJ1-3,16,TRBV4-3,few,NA,TGCGCCAGCAGCCAAGATAAGTGGAGCTCTGGAAACACCATATATTTT,CASSQDKWSSGNTIYF
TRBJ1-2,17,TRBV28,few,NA,TGTGCCAGCAGTTATTTGGAGATGGCAGAGCTTAACTATGGCTACACCTTC,CASSYLEMAELNYGYTF
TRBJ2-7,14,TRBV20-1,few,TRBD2,TGCAGTGCTCTCGAGCGGGGAGGTTCCTACGAGCAGTACTTC,CSALERGGSYEQYF
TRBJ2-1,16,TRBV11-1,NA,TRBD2,TGTGCCAGCAGCTTAGTCCCTAGCGGGTACTACAATGAGCAGTTCTTC,CASSLVPSGYYNEQFF
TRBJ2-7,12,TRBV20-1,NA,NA,TGCAGTGCTTCGGGACCCCAGTACGAGCAGTACTTC,CSASGPQYEQYF
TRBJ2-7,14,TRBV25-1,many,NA,TGTGCCAGCAGTGAATATGGAAGGATGGGCGAGCAGTACTTC,CASSEYGRMGEQYF
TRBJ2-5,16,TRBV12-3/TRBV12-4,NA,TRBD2,TGTGCCAGCAGTCAAGGGACTAGCGGCCTCTCAGAGACCCAGTACTTC,CASSQGTSGLSETQYF
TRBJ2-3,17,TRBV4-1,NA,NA,TGCGCCAGCAGCCTGTCTGGAGGGGCGGGGATAACAGATACGCAGTATTTT,CASSLSGGAGITDTQYF
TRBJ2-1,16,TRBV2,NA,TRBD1,TGTGCCAGCAGTGGTCTTTCCGGGACAGGGGATAATGAGCAGTTCTTC,CASSGLSGTGDNEQFF
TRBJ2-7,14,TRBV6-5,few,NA,TGTGCCAGCAGTTATTCGGGCAAATCCTACGAGCAGTACTTC,CASSYSGKSYEQYF